This T cell receptor (beta chain) emerged from a study of cytomegalovirus exposure and HLA in healthy donors. Notes on the study in general: Several V segments, TRBV6-2 and TRBV6-3 among them, could not be told apart and were dropped. Later analysis showed most CMV-associated TCR beta chains appearing HLA-restricted.

Primers included in the PCR were 60 Vbeta and 13 Jbeta primers. Using immunoSEQ multiplex PCR, the repertoire was profiled, and TCRdb retains in-frame clones only, with some absent. The table has about 150,000 clones, around 83% seen once. The CDR3 has 15 amino acids. Germline CDR1 LGHNA, CDR2 YSLEER. Trimming left V 1 base short and J 0 bases short, with 10 bases between. Worth noting for this clone: The antigen remains undetermined.

Material: PBMCs. This clonotype was sampled from a woman aged 18-29 years in good health and CMV-seronegative. The chain joins TRBV4-3 to TRBJ2-7; the D gene is possibly TRBD1 (6 bases). CDR3 region: CASSQVLGASYEQYF. The CDR3, as DNA: TGCGCCAGCAGCCAAGTCCTGGGGGCCTCCTACGAGCAGTACTTC.